This T cell receptor beta chain stems from a study of T cell responses to AZD1222 COVID-19 vaccine. Whole-study findings and limits: Along spike, vaccine-associated CD4 TCRs were found throughout, with dominance at 160-218 and 743-854.

As concerns this clone: The antigen is undetermined.

The germline V gene has CDR1 MDHEN and CDR2 SYDVKM. Trimming left V 6 bases short and J 11 bases short, with 19 bases between. The length of the CDR3 is 13 residues. Assay used: immunoSEQ multiplex PCR; TCRdb lists only in-frame clones, some missing. Of under 140,000 clones detected, approximately 90% appear once; the ten largest clones hold 3.2%. The chain has TRBV28 and TRBJ1-1; TRBD1 is a possible D gene (5 bases). The sample in question was peripheral blood, obtained on day 0 of AZD1222 vaccination. This TCR derives from an adult in good health. As DNA, the CDR3 is TGTGCCAGCAGACCCCCGGGACCGATCAGGGCTTTCTTT. It codes for CASRPPGPIRAFF.